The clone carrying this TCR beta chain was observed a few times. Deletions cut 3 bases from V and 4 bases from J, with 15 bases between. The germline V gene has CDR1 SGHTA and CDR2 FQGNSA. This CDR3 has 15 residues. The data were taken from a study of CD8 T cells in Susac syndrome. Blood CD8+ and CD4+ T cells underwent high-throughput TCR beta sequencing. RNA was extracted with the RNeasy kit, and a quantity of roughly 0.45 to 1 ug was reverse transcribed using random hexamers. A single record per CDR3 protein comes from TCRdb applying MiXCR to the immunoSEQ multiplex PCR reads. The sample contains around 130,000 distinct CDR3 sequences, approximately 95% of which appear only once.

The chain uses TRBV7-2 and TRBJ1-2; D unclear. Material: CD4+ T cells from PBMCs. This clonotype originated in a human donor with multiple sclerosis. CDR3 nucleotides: TGTGCCAGCAGCTTTGGGGAGGGATTCTTCTATGGCTACACCTTC. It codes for CASSFGEGFFYGYTF.